This T cell receptor beta chain came from a study of T cells in Graves' hyperthyroidism and ophthalmopathy. The CDR3 runs to 14 residues. Germline V gives CDR1 SQVTM, CDR2 ANQGSEA. V lost 7 bases and J 4 bases, leaving 19 bases between the germline ends. The TCR beta CDR3 regions underwent amplification using RNA transcripts as the source. HTBI primers were the set used in a first-round RT-PCR of the TCR CDR3. TCRdb passed the multiplex PCR reads through MiXCR, listing each CDR3 protein once. This sample has approximately 400,000 distinct CDR3 sequences, with around 20% found just once. The genes are TRBV29-1 and TRBJ1-2; the D gene is possibly TRBD1 (6 bases). This clonotype originated in a man younger than 35 with Graves' ophthalmopathy. Sample: blood. The CDR3 reads CSASGEGNLYGYTF. The CDR3 DNA reads as TGCAGCGCCTCAGGGGAGGGGAACCTCTATGGCTACACCTTC.